A single sample gave rise to the 28 T cell receptor beta chains below, sequenced in a study of cytomegalovirus exposure and HLA in healthy donors. 13 Jbeta primers and 60 Vbeta primers were used for the PCR. Sequenced by immunoSEQ multiplex PCR; TCRdb stores in-frame clones only, minus some. The profile covers roughly 110,000 clones, with over 65% appearing a single time and roughly 0.92% taken by the ten largest. Sequencing input: PBMCs. The origin of the receptors is a woman younger than 45 in good health and CMV-seronegative.

The gene calls are TRBV27 and TRBJ2-1, with 8 bases lining up with TRBD1. Trimming at V came to 2 bases and at J to 8 bases, leaving 8 bases not matched to a gene. Germline CDR1 MNHEY, CDR2 SMNVEV (reference sequence). The CDR3 length is 15 residues. CDR3 residues: CASSLDRGVQDEQFF. The CDR3 DNA follows: TGTGCCAGCAGTTTAGACAGGGGTGTCCAGGATGAGCAGTTCTTC.

This chain joins TRBV23-1 and TRBJ2-7; tentatively, D is TRBD2 (6 bases). TRBV23-1 is flagged as an ORF with uncertain function. Trimming shortened V by 4 bases and J by 4 bases, and 20 bases separated the two germline ends. CDR3 length: 16 residues. CDR3 nucleotide sequence: TGCGCCAGCAGTCCAGGCACGAAAAGGACTACATACGAGCAGTACTTC. Translated: CASSPGTKRTTYEQYF.

This chain joins TRBV4-3 and TRBJ1-1; possible D gene TRBD1, 5 bases. The CDR3 loop spans 16 amino acids. The V end lost 4 bases, the J end lost 2 bases, and 17 bases lay between the germline ends. CDR1 LGHNA and CDR2 YSLEER come from the germline V gene. The chain's CDR3 is CASSPQVGRENTEAFF. CDR3 coding DNA: TGCGCCAGCAGCCCGCAAGTTGGCAGGGAAAACACTGAAGCTTTCTTT.

The rearrangement uses TRBV30 and TRBJ1-2; D gene ambiguous. Germline V gives CDR1 GTSNPN, CDR2 SVGIG (reference sequence). Trimming removed 4 bases at V and 6 bases at J, with 15 bases between. The length of the CDR3 is 13 residues. The CDR3 protein is CAWNVADPDGYTF. The CDR3 DNA is TGTGCCTGGAATGTAGCCGATCCCGATGGCTACACCTTC. Using reference TRBV30 and TRBJ1-2 for the parts outside the CDR3, the full variable domain is SQTIHQWPATLVQPVGSPLSLECTVEGTSNPNLYWYRQAAGRGLQLLFYSVGIGQISSEVPQNLSASRPQDRQFILSSKKLLLSDSGFYLCAWNVADPDGYTFGSGTRLTVV.

This sequence joins TRBV7-6 and TRBJ2-5, with a possible D match to TRBD1 (6 bases). Germline V gene data show CDR1 as SGHVS and CDR2 as FNYEAQ. The ends were cut back, 5 bases at V and 3 bases at J, with 16 bases in the middle. The CDR3 has 15 residues. Written as DNA, the CDR3 is TGTGCCAGCAGCCGGACGATAAACAGGGAAGAGACCCAGTACTTC. Protein product: CASSRTINREETQYF.

This clone was recorded once. The rearrangement uses TRBV7-2 and TRBJ1-1, with a tentative D call TRBD1 (6 bases). The germline CDR1 and CDR2 sequences are SGHTA and FQGNSA. The V and J ends lost 6 bases and 4 bases respectively, with 15 bases between them. The CDR3 contains 14 residues. CDR3 sequence (DNA): TGTGCCAGCAGATATTGGACAGAGAGCACTGAAGCTTTCTTT. As protein: CASRYWTESTEAFF.

This clone was detected a few times. This chain connects TRBV11-3 to TRBJ2-5, with 12 bases identical to TRBD2. The CDR3 runs 17 residues. Looked up from germline, CDR1 is SGHNT and CDR2 is YENEEA. The V gene end was trimmed by 0 bases and the J gene end by 5 bases; junction bases not matched to a gene: 7. For the CDR3, the DNA is TGTGCCAGCAGCTTAGATGGGCCTAGCGGGGGGGCGGAGACCCAGTACTTC. Translating gives CASSLDGPSGGAETQYF.

The chain employs TRBV7-2 and TRBJ2-1; no reliable D call. Looked up from germline, CDR1 is SGHTA and CDR2 is FQGNSA. This CDR3 has 15 residues. The V end was cut by 1 base, the J end by 6 bases, with 13 bases between. Here the CDR3 DNA reads TGTGCCAGCAGCTTAGACGCCCCCAGTGTCAATGAGCAGTTCTTC. It encodes CASSLDAPSVNEQFF.

This chain uses TRBV5-6 with TRBJ1-1; D remains unclear. Germline loops: CDR1 SGHDT, CDR2 YYEEEE. The V and J ends lost 4 bases and 6 bases respectively, with 22 bases between them. The CDR3 is 16 residues long. Here the CDR3 DNA reads TGTGCCAGCAGCGCTTCTTACGAGGTACGGATCCCTGAAGCTTTCTTT. It encodes CASSASYEVRIPEAFF. The whole variable domain, filled in from reference TRBV5-6 and TRBJ1-1, reads DAGVTQSPTHLIKTRGQQVTLRCSPKSGHDTVSWYQQALGQGPQFIFQYYEEEERQRGNFPDRFSGHQFPNYSSELNVNALLLGDSALYLCASSASYEVRIPEAFFGQGTRLTVV.

The chain is built from TRBV5-1 and TRBJ1-2; the D is unclear. This CDR3 is built from 15 residues. Germline CDR1 reads SGHRS; CDR2 reads YFSETQ. Trimming removed 3 bases at V and 2 bases at J, with 14 bases between. In nucleotides, the CDR3 is TGCGCCAGCAGCTCCGGACTCCCCCCCAACTATGGCTACACCTTC. It encodes CASSSGLPPNYGYTF.

This clone was counted only a few times. The rearrangement links TRBV30 to TRBJ2-2; 9 nucleotides line up with TRBD1. There are 13 residues in the CDR3. Losses at the gene ends were 5 bases for V and 6 bases for J; bases not matched to a gene: 4. From germline, CDR1 is GTSNPN and CDR2 SVGIG (reference sequence). This CDR3 is CAWSGQGSGELFF. The CDR3 nucleotides read TGTGCCTGGTCGGGACAGGGATCCGGGGAGCTGTTTTTT.

The sample holds a few counts of this clone. This sequence joins TRBV16 and TRBJ1-1; D not certain. Trimming pared 4 bases from V and 2 bases from J, leaving 8 bases between. Germline CDR1 and CDR2: KGHSY and FQNENV. The CDR3 has 13 amino acids. CDR3 DNA: TGTGCCAGCAGCCTCACCCTAAACACTGAAGCTTTCTTT. Protein sequence: CASSLTLNTEAFF. Complete variable domain (other parts from reference TRBV16 and TRBJ1-1): GEEVAQTPKHLVRGEGQKAKLYCAPIKGHSYVFWYQQVLKNEFKFLISFQNENVFDETGMPKERFSAKCLPNSPCSLEIQATKLEDSAVYFCASSLTLNTEAFFGQGTRLTVV.

This clone turned up a few times. The chain links TRBV25-1 to TRBJ1-4; D gene uncertain. Germline CDR1 and CDR2: MGHDK and SYGVNS. The CDR3 is 14 amino acids. V was shortened by 3 bases and J by 4 bases, with 9 bases between the two germline ends. CDR3 coding DNA: TGTGCCAGCAGTGACGCCCCGGGTAATGAAAAACTGTTTTTT. It specifies CASSDAPGNEKLFF. Full variable domain (outside the CDR3, taken from reference TRBV25-1 and TRBJ1-4): EADIYQTPRYLVIGTGKKITLECSQTMGHDKMYWYQQDPGMELHLIHYSYGVNSTEKGDLSSESTVSRIRTEHFPLTLESARPSHTSQYLCASSDAPGNEKLFFGSGTQLSVL.

The rearrangement links TRBV7-9 to TRBJ1-2; 8 nucleotides agree with TRBD1. The V gene end was trimmed by 5 bases and the J gene end by 8 bases; junction bases not matched to a gene: 7. This CDR3 is 13 amino acids long. The V gene's germline CDR1 is SEHNR and CDR2 FQNEAQ (reference sequence). CDR3 sequence: CASSPPRGLGYTF. The CDR3 DNA sequence: TGTGCCAGCAGCCCCCCCAGGGGGCTAGGCTACACCTTC.

The V and J genes are TRBV25-1 and TRBJ2-3; a weak D match, TRBD2 (6 bases). This CDR3 comprises 15 residues. V lost 2 bases, J lost 4 bases, and 13 bases lay in between. Per germline, CDR1 MGHDK and CDR2 SYGVNS. The CDR3 spells CASSEPGEESDTQYF. The CDR3, as DNA: TGTGCCAGCAGTGAACCGGGGGAGGAGTCAGATACGCAGTATTTT.

The rearrangement links TRBV5-1 to TRBJ1-3; D is ambiguous. Trimming removed 0 bases at V and 16 bases at J, with 17 bases between. This CDR3 contains 13 residues. CDR1 SGHRS and CDR2 YFSETQ come from the germline V gene. The CDR3 protein is CASSLAGEDSRYF. In DNA form, the CDR3 reads TGCGCCAGCAGCTTGGCCGGGGAGGACTCTCGTTATTTT. The full variable domain, its missing parts supplied by reference TRBV5-1 and TRBJ1-3, is KAGVTQTPRYLIKTRGQQVTLSCSPISGHRSVSWYQQTPGQGLQFLFEYFSETQRNKGNFPGRFSGRQFSNSRSEMNVSTLELGDSALYLCASSLAGEDSRYFGEGSWLTVV.

The chain is built from TRBV27 and TRBJ1-2; 8 nucleotides align to TRBD1. The V gene end was trimmed by 0 bases and the J gene end by 5 bases; junction bases not matched to a gene: 5. The CDR3 runs to 15 residues. Germline V lookup: CDR1 MNHEY, CDR2 SMNVEV (reference sequence). CDR3 DNA: TGTGCCAGCAGTTTATCGTTCCAGGGGGCTTATGGCTACACCTTC. Translated, it gives CASSLSFQGAYGYTF.

V is TRBV7-8 and J is TRBJ1-4, with unresolved D. With 2 bases removed from V and 0 bases from J, the gap between germline ends came to 7 bases. From germline, CDR1 is SGHVS and CDR2 FQNEAQ. The CDR3 totals 15 residues. CDR3 nucleotide sequence: TGTGCCAGCAGCTTAAATACGGCAACTAATGAAAAACTGTTTTTT. Translating gives CASSLNTATNEKLFF.

The chain links TRBV18 to TRBJ2-3; no reliable D call. Trimming took off 4 bases at V and 4 bases at J, with 3 bases between the two ends. Germline V CDR1 and CDR2: KGHSH, LQKENI. The CDR3 consists of 11 residues. This chain's CDR3 is CASSRADTQYF. The CDR3 nucleotides are TGTGCCAGCTCACGCGCAGATACGCAGTATTTT.

The chain couples TRBV6-5 to TRBJ2-7; TRBD2 might be the D (6 bases). The CDR3 is 15 residues long. V was pared by 7 bases and J by 1 base, with 17 bases between. Germline-derived CDR1 and CDR2 are MNHEY and SVGAGI. The CDR3 region is CASTQTSEGSYEQYF. The CDR3 DNA follows: TGTGCCAGCACCCAAACGTCGGAGGGATCCTACGAGCAGTACTTC.

The sample holds one count of this clone. V is TRBV6-5 and J is TRBJ2-7, with 10 bases fitting TRBD1. There are 14 residues in the CDR3. Germline-derived CDR1 and CDR2 are MNHEY and SVGAGI. V gave up 6 bases and J gave up 6 bases; unmatched junction bases: 8. CDR3 in DNA: TGTGCCAGCAGGCCTTCGGGACAGGGGAGCGAGCAGTACTTC. The encoded protein is CASRPSGQGSEQYF.

V gene TRBV7-9 combines with J gene TRBJ1-1, with 7 bases that match TRBD1. V was pared by 5 bases and J by 2 bases, with 11 bases of the junction left unmatched. Germline CDR1 and CDR2: SEHNR and FQNEAQ (reference sequence). This CDR3 region has 16 residues. The chain's CDR3 is CASSDLRTGLNTEAFF. The CDR3 nucleotides are TGTGCCAGCAGCGACCTACGGACAGGTCTAAACACTGAAGCTTTCTTT.

The rearrangement links TRBV30 to TRBJ2-1; a possible D gene is TRBD1 (5 bases). Germline CDR1 GTSNPN, CDR2 SVGIG (reference sequence). V was cut by 3 bases and J by 1 base, with 10 bases left in between. There are 14 residues in the CDR3. The CDR3 sequence is CAWRAKGSYNEQFF. The CDR3 nucleotides read TGTGCCTGGAGGGCCAAGGGGTCCTACAATGAGCAGTTCTTC.

There are a few counts of this clone. The rearrangement joins TRBV29-1 to TRBJ2-5, with 7 nucleotides matching TRBD2. CDR1 is SQVTM, CDR2 ANQGSEA, per germline. The CDR3 length is 14 residues. V gave up 0 bases and J gave up 0 bases; unmatched junction bases: 1. The CDR3 DNA follows: TGCAGCGTTGAAGATCGGGGGGACCAAGAGACCCAGTACTTC. This encodes CSVEDRGDQETQYF. The variable domain in full, completed from reference TRBV29-1 and TRBJ2-5, reads SAVISQKPSRDICQRGTSLTIQCQVDSQVTMMFWYRQQPGQSLTLIATANQGSEATYESGFVIDKFPISRPNLTFSTLTVSNMSPEDSSIYLCSVEDRGDQETQYFGPGTRLLVL.

The chain carries TRBV5-6 and TRBJ1-4, with 9 bases aligning to TRBD1. Losses at the gene ends were 4 bases for V and 3 bases for J; bases not matched to a gene: 7. Germline V CDR1 and CDR2: SGHDT, YYEEEE. The CDR3 is 16 residues long. The CDR3 sequence is CASSLPGQGSNEKLFF. CDR3 DNA sequence: TGTGCCAGCAGCCTTCCGGGACAGGGATCTAATGAAAAACTGTTTTTT.

A note on this clone: At one boundary the junction diverges from the germline segment, which might be a read error. The rearrangement joins TRBV27 to TRBJ1-5; D not resolved. The CDR3 covers 16 residues. Germline V gene lookup returns CDR1 MNHEY and CDR2 SMNVEV (reference sequence). The CDR3 DNA reads as TGTGCCGGCAGTTCTATAGTCGGTTATAGCAATCAGCCCCAGCATTTT. Residues: CAGSSIVGYSNQPQHF.

This chain connects TRBV7-9 to TRBJ2-1; 13 nucleotides line up with TRBD2. J was trimmed by 8 bases and V by 4 bases; bases with no gene match: 14. Germline loops: CDR1 SEHNR, CDR2 FQNEAQ (reference sequence). The CDR3 is 18 residues long. The CDR3 is CASSSGQGGLAGIHEQFF. Written as DNA, the CDR3 is TGTGCCAGCAGCTCCGGACAGGGGGGACTAGCGGGGATTCATGAGCAGTTCTTC.

The rearrangement joins TRBV5-6 to TRBJ2-3; 8 bases map to TRBD2. The trim removed 1 base at V and 2 bases at J, leaving 15 bases unmatched. The germline V gene has CDR1 SGHDT and CDR2 YYEEEE. CDR3 length equals 19 residues. CDR3 nucleotides: TGTGCCAGCAGCTTGAGGTTCGCCGGATTTAGCGGGGCCACAGATACGCAGTATTTT. It yields the protein CASSLRFAGFSGATDTQYF.